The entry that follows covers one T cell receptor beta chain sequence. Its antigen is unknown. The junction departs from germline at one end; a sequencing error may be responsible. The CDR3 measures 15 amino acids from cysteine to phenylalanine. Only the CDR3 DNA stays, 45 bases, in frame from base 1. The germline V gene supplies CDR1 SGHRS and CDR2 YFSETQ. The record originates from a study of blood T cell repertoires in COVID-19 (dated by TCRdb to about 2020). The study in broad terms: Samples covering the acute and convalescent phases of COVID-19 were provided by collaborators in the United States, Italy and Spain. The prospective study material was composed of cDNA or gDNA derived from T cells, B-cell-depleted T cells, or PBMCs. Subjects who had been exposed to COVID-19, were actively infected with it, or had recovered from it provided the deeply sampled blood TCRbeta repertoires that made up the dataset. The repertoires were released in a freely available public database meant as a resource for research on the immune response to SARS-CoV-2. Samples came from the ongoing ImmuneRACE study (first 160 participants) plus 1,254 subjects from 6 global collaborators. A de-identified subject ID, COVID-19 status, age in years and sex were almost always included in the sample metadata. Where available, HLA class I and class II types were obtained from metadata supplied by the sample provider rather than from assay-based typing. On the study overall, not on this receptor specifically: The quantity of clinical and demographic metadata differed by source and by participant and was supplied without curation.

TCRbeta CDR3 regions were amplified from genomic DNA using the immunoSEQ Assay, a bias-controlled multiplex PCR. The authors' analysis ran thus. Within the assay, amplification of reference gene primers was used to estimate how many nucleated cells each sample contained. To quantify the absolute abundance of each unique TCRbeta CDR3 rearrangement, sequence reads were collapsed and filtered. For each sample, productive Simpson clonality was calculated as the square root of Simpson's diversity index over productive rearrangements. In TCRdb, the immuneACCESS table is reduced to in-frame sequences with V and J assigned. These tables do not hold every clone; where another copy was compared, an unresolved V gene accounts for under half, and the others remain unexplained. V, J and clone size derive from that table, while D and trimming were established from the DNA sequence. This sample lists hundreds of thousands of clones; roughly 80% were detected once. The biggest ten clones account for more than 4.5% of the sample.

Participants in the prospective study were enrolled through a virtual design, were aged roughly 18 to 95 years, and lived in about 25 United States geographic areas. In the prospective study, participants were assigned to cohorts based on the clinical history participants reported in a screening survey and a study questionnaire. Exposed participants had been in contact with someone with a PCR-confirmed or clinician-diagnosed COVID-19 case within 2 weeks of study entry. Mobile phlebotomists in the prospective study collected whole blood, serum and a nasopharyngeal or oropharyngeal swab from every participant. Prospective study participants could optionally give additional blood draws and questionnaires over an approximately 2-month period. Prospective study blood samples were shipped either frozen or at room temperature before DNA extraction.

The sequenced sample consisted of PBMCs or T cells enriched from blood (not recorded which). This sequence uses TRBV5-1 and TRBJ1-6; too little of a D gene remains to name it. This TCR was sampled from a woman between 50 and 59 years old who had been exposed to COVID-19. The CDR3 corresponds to CVSSELNTYNSPLHF. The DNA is TGCGTCAGCAGCGAACTGAATACCTATAATTCACCCCTCCACTTT. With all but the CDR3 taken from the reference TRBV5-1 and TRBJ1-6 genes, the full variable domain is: KAGVTQTPRYLIKTRGQQVTLSCSPISGHRSVSWYQQTPGQGLQFLFEYFSETQRNKGNFPGRFSGRQFSNSRSEMNVSTLELGDSALYLCVSSELNTYNSPLHFGNGTRLTVT.